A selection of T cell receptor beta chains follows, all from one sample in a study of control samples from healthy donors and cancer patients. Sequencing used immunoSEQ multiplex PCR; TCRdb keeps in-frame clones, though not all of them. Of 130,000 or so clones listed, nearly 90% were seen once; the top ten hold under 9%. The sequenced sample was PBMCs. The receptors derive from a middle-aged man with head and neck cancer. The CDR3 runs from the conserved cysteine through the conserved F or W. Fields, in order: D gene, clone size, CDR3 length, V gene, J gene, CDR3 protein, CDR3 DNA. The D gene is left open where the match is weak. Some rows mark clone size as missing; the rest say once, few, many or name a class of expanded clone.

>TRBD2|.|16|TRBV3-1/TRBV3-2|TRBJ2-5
CASSQRASGGIETQYF
TGTGCCAGCAGCCAAAGGGCTAGCGGGGGGATTGAGACCCAGTACTTC
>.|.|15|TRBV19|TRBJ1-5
CAGRLWGGAHQPQHF
TGTGCCGGACGCCTCTGGGGGGGGGCCCATCAGCCCCAGCATTTT
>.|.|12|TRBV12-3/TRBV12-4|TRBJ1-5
CASSLWGDPQHF
TGTGCCAGCAGTTTATGGGGGGACCCCCAGCATTTT
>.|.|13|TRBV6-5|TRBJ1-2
CASSYSLRDGYTF
TGTGCCAGCAGTTACTCCCTTAGAGATGGCTACACCTTC
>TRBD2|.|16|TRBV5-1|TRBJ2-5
CASSLGGTSGEETQYF
TGCGCCAGCAGCTTGGGGGGGACTAGCGGGGAAGAGACCCAGTACTTC
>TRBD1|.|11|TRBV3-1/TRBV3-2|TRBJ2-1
CASSSGTAPFF
TGTGCCAGCAGCTCCGGGACAGCGCCGTTCTTC
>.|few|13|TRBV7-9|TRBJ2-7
CASSRVSSYEQYF
TGTGCCAGCAGCCGAGTCAGCTCCTACGAGCAGTACTTC
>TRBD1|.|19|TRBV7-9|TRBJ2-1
CASSHTFTSGQGKYNEQFF
TGTGCCAGCAGCCACACGTTTACATCTGGACAGGGCAAGTACAATGAGCAGTTCTTC
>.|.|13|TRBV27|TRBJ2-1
CASSLYRYNEQFF
TGTGCCAGCAGTTTATACCGTTACAATGAGCAGTTCTTC
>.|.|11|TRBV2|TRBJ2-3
CASLYTDTQYF
TGTGCCAGCCTCTACACAGATACGCAGTATTTT
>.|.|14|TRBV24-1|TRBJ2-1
CATSPPLGSGEQFF
TGTGCCACCAGTCCGCCTTTGGGGAGCGGTGAGCAGTTCTTC
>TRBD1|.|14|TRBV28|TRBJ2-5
CASSSSTGKETQYF
TGTGCCAGCAGTTCCTCGACAGGGAAAGAGACCCAGTACTTC
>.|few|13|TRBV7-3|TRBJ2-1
CASSLGSYNEQFF
TGTGCCAGCAGCTTAGGATCCTACAATGAGCAGTTCTTC
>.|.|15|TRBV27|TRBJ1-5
CASSLYWGSIQPQHF
TGTGCCAGCAGTTTATATTGGGGATCTATTCAGCCCCAGCATTTT
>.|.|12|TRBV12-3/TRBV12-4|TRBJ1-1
CASSYGTPEAFF
TGTGCCAGCAGCTATGGGACGCCGGAAGCTTTCTTT
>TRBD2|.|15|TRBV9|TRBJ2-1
CASRPLAGAGNEQFF
TGTGCCAGCAGACCACTAGCGGGGGCCGGAAATGAGCAGTTCTTC
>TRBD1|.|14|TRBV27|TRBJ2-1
CASSTLDRYNEQFF
TGTGCCAGCAGCACCCTGGACAGGTACAATGAGCAGTTCTTC
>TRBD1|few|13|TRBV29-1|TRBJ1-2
CSVATGTGYGYTF
TGCAGCGTTGCTACCGGGACAGGGTATGGCTACACCTTC
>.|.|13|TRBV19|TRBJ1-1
CASLDRQETEAFF
TGTGCCAGCCTGGACCGACAGGAGACTGAAGCTTTCTTT
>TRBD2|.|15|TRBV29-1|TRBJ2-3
CSLNPTSGSVDTQYF
TGCAGCCTTAATCCGACTAGCGGGAGTGTGGATACGCAGTATTTT
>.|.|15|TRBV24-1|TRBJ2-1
CATSYGGPTYNEQFF
TGTGCCACCAGTTACGGAGGGCCCACCTACAATGAGCAGTTCTTC
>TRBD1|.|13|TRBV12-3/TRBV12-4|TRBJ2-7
CASSRSQGDEQYF
TGTGCCAGCAGTCGCAGTCAGGGGGACGAGCAGTACTTC
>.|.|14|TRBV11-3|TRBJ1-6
CASSLSGINSPLHF
TGTGCCAGCAGCTTATCAGGGATCAATTCACCCCTCCACTTT
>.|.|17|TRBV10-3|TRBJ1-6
CAISLGRWGADNSPLHF
TGTGCCATCAGTCTGGGACGGTGGGGGGCGGATAATTCACCCCTCCACTTT
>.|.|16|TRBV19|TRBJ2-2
CASSMGGGLATGELFF
TGTGCCAGTAGTATGGGGGGCGGGCTAGCCACCGGGGAGCTGTTTTTT
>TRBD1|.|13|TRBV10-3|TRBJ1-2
CANRQGSNYGYTF
TGTGCCAACAGACAGGGAAGTAACTATGGCTACACCTTC
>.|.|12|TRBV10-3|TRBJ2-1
CAISTGDNEQFF
TGTGCCATCAGCACCGGGGACAATGAGCAGTTCTTC
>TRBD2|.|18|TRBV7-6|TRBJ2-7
CASSQVPRRAGGAYEQYF
TGTGCCAGCAGCCAGGTCCCCCGTCGAGCGGGGGGGGCCTACGAGCAGTACTTC
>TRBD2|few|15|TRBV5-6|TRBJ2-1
CASTLSGGWGNEQFF
TGTGCCAGCACCCTTAGCGGGGGGTGGGGCAATGAGCAGTTCTTC
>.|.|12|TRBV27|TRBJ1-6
CASSLWGSPLHF
TGTGCCAGCAGTTTATGGGGTTCACCCCTCCACTTT
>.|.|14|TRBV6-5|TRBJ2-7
CASSRDFSSYEQYF
TGTGCCAGCAGCCGGGACTTCAGCTCCTACGAGCAGTACTTC
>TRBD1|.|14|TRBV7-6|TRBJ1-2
CASSSGTGGYRYTF
TGTGCCAGCAGCTCCGGGACAGGGGGCTATCGCTACACCTTC
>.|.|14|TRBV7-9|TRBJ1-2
CASSLGPELYGYTF
TGTGCCAGCAGCTTAGGCCCCGAGTTGTATGGCTACACCTTC
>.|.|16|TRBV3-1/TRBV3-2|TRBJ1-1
CASSQDVSRKNTEAFF
TGTGCCAGCAGCCAAGATGTGTCAAGAAAGAACACTGAAGCTTTCTTT
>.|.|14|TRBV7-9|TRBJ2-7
CASSEPPGAYEQYF
TGTGCCAGCAGCGAACCGCCGGGGGCCTACGAGCAGTACTTC
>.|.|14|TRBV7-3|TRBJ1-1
CASSSSGGITEAFF
TGTGCCAGCAGCTCCTCGGGAGGGATCACTGAAGCCTTCTTT
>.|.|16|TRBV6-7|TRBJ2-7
CASRTGAMAEGHEQYF
TGTGCCAGCAGAACGGGGGCGATGGCGGAGGGCCATGAGCAGTACTTC
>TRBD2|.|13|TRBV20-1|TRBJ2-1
CSASSRPSGRLFF
TGCAGTGCTAGTTCCAGGCCTAGCGGGAGGCTGTTCTTC
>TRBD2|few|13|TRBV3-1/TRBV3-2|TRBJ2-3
CASSLGTSGTGYF
TGTGCCAGCAGCCTCGGGACTAGCGGGACGGGGTATTTT
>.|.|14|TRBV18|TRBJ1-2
CASSRADKALGYTF
TGTGCCAGCTCGCGGGCGGACAAAGCTCTTGGCTACACCTTC
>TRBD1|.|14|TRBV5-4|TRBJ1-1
CASSRDRLNTEAFF
TGTGCCAGCAGCCGGGACAGGCTGAACACTGAAGCTTTCTTT
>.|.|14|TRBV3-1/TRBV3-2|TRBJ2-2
CASSQQDHHGELFF
TGTGCCAGCAGCCAACAAGACCACCACGGGGAGCTGTTTTTT
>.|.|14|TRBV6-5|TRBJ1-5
CASKGQRSNQPQHF
TGTGCCAGCAAGGGGCAACGTAGCAATCAGCCCCAGCATTTT